This TCR beta chain is drawn from a study of shared clonotypes between healthy human individuals. The protocol was immunoSEQ multiplex PCR, while the TCRdb copy is restricted to in-frame clones and leaves out a portion. The sample has some 1,400,000 clones; around 95% are singletons. Study findings and constraints: Represented diversity, genetic and exposure-history alike, was limited by few donors.

A word on this clone: What it recognizes is unknown.

This CDR3 is built from 14 residues. CDR1 and CDR2 (germline): SGHNT, YYREEE (reference sequence). V was cut by 4 bases and J by 5 bases, with 15 bases left in between. Among the donors, all were Caucasian adults who lived in Nashville, Tennessee. Splitting of CD4+ cells produced CD45RA+ naive and CD45RA-negative memory subsets. The TCR sequence derives from a man younger than 40 in good health. Sequenced sample: naive CD4+ T cells sorted from blood. Subset specified: CD45RA+ positively selected. The chain joins TRBV5-4 to TRBJ1-1; TRBD1 might be the D (6 bases). CDR3 sequence reads: CASSLPTGRTEAFF. The CDR3 DNA follows: TGTGCCAGCAGCCTACCGACAGGAAGAACTGAAGCTTTCTTT.